The 25 T cell receptor beta chains given below trace back to one sample, sequenced in a study of tumor and adjacent non-tumor tissue in lung cancer. RNA was extracted from bulk tissue without any cell sorting. TCRbeta libraries were built with three rounds of nested PCR, modified from ARM-PCR. TCRdb independently ran MiXCR on the multiplex PCR reads; one entry per CDR3 protein. The sample contains over 110,000 distinct CDR3 sequences, around 66% of which appear only once. Sequencing input: lung tumor tissue. These receptors all stem from a man aged 55 to 69 with small cell lung cancer.

Ten or more counts support this clonotype. This chain uses TRBV6-5 with TRBJ1-4; 10 nucleotides agree with TRBD1. Germline lookup yields CDR1 MNHEY and CDR2 SVGAGI. This CDR3 is 15 amino acids long. V lost 4 bases to trimming and J lost 6 bases; unmatched junction nucleotides: 5. For the CDR3, the DNA is TGTGCCAGCAGTTTTGCCGGGACAGGGGATGAAAAACTGTTTTTT. Residues: CASSFAGTGDEKLFF.

Remarks on this clonotype: The junction differs from germline at one of its ends, possibly a read error. V is TRBV11-2 and J is TRBJ2-3; D is unclear. The germline gives CDR1 SGHAT, CDR2 FQNNGV. The CDR3 has 13 residues. Here the CDR3 reads CVSSSPPPDTQYF. CDR3 nucleotides: TGTGTCAGCAGTTCACCCCCGCCGGATACGCAGTATTTT. Full variable domain (rest looked up from reference TRBV11-2 and TRBJ2-3): EAGVAQSPRYKIIEKRQSVAFWCNPISGHATLYWYQQILGQGPKLLIQFQNNGVVDDSQLPKDRFSAERLKGVDSTLKIQPAKLEDSAVYLCVSSSPPPDTQYFGPGTRLTVL.

About this clonotype itself: A clone one base away is much larger, so this may be a read error. V usage is TRBV28 and J usage is TRBJ2-7; D might be TRBD1 (6 bases). The CDR3 length is 11 residues. Germline lookup yields CDR1 MDHEN and CDR2 SYDVKM. CDR3 in DNA: TGTGCCAGCAGTTCACAGGGCGAGCACTACTTC. Protein product: CASSSQGEHYF.

This clonotype was detected a few times. The V and J genes are TRBV2 and TRBJ1-3; D gene ambiguous. V lost 4 bases and J lost 3, with 16 bases in between. Germline values: CDR1 SNHLY, CDR2 FYNNEI. The CDR3 consists of 16 residues. CDR3 amino acids: CASSGAGGPGGNTIYF. The CDR3 DNA sequence: TGTGCCAGCAGTGGGGCAGGTGGGCCTGGTGGAAACACCATATATTTT.

A note on this clonotype: Mismatch with germline at one junction end may stem from a read error. The V gene is TRBV11-1, the J gene TRBJ2-7, with a tentative D call TRBD2 (5 bases). The CDR3 runs to 11 residues. Germline CDR1 is SGHAT and CDR2 is FQDESV (reference sequence). In nucleotides, the CDR3 is TGTGTCATCACGGGATCCTATGAGCAGTACTTC. Translation gives CVITGSYEQYF.

Turning to this clonotype: A read error is possible here, since a much larger clone lies one base away. This chain joins TRBV6-5 and TRBJ2-5; possible D gene TRBD2, 5 bases. Germline CDR1 and CDR2: MNHEY and SVGAGI. V lost 0 bases, J lost 4 bases, and 12 bases lay in between. The CDR3 totals 15 residues. CDR3 protein: CASSYSTVGAETQYF. The CDR3 DNA follows: TGTGCCAGCAGTTACTCGACGGTGGGAGCAGAGACCCAGTACTTC.

CDR3 sequence (DNA): TGTGCCATCAGGCAGGGACAGGGGGCTTCTGGGGCCAACGTCCTGACTTTC. Its protein product is CAIRQGQGASGANVLTF. The chain has TRBV10-3 and TRBJ2-6; 12 bases match TRBD1. V was pared by 6 bases and J by 1 base, with 4 bases of the junction left unmatched. The germline CDR1 and CDR2 sequences are ENHRY and SYGVKD. The CDR3 runs to 17 residues.

This clonotype was seen many times. The chain employs TRBV20-1 and TRBJ2-5, with D unresolved. This CDR3 spans 13 amino acids. Trimming left V 7 bases short and J 4 bases short, with 16 bases between. From germline, CDR1 is DFQATT and CDR2 SNEGSKA (reference sequence). The CDR3 loop reads CSDRPDTLETQYF. The CDR3 DNA reads as TGCAGTGATCGTCCAGATACTTTAGAGACCCAGTACTTC.

The chain is built from TRBV5-4 and TRBJ2-1; TRBD1 aligns across 11 bases. This CDR3 contains 17 residues. Trimming cost V 4 bases and J 8 bases; bases outside gene matches: 14. Germline CDR1 SGHNT, CDR2 YYREEE (reference sequence). CDR3 sequence (DNA): TGTGCCAGCAGCAAGGGACAGGGGGTGTTCCGGGCCTATGAGCAGTTCTTC. It translates to CASSKGQGVFRAYEQFF.

Worth noting for this clonotype: A much larger clone lies a single base off, so this may be a read error. The gene calls are TRBV12-3 or TRBV12-4 and TRBJ2-3; D call uncertain. The CDR3 extends over 12 amino acids. Deletions cut 4 bases from V and 4 bases from J, with 6 bases between. This CDR3 reads CASSYPSDTQYF. For the CDR3, the DNA is TGTGCCAGCAGTTATCCCTCAGATACGCAGTATTTT.

This clonotype was seen at least ten times. The J gene is TRBJ1-1, the V gene TRBV20-1; 11 nucleotides align to TRBD1. This CDR3 has 14 residues. Germline CDR1 reads DFQATT; CDR2 reads SNEGSKA (reference sequence). J was trimmed by 11 bases and V by 1 base; bases with no gene match: 9. The CDR3 reads CSARVGGTGGVAFF. CDR3 nucleotide sequence: TGCAGTGCTAGAGTCGGCGGGACAGGGGGTGTTGCTTTCTTT.

Turning to this clonotype: At one end the junction does not follow the germline gene, possibly because of a read error. J is TRBJ2-3 and V is TRBV6-2 or TRBV6-3; 11 bases align to TRBD2. There are 17 residues in the CDR3. The germline V gene encodes CDR1 MNHEY and CDR2 SVGEGT. The CDR3 DNA reads TGTGTCAGCAGACCAGACCTTCGACTAGCGGGAACAGATACGCAGTATTTT. Translation: CVSRPDLRLAGTDTQYF.

The chain carries TRBV28 and TRBJ1-3; D is undetermined. Trimming took off 5 bases at V and 3 bases at J, with 11 bases between the two ends. The CDR3 loop spans 14 amino acids. The germline V gene has CDR1 MDHEN and CDR2 SYDVKM. The CDR3 DNA reads TGTGCCAGCAGTCGTTTGGCGCTTGGAAACACCATATATTTT. Amino acids: CASSRLALGNTIYF.

Worth noting for this clonotype: Being one base from a much bigger clone, this may be a read error. The gene calls are TRBV5-1 and TRBJ2-1; D may be TRBD2 (5 bases). This CDR3 has 12 amino acids. Germline CDR1 reads SGHRS; CDR2 reads YFSETQ. In DNA form, the CDR3 reads TGCACCAGCAGAGCGGACTACAATGAGCAGTTCTTC. Translation: CTSRADYNEQFF.

This rearrangement joins TRBV6-1 to TRBJ2-6; D is ambiguous. The V end lost 7 bases, the J end lost 0 bases, and 10 bases lay between the germline ends. CDR1 and CDR2 from the germline V gene are MNHNS and SASEGT. The CDR3 runs to 15 residues. CDR3 nucleotides: TGTGCCAGCAAGGGCGGATACTCTGGGGCCAACGTCCTGACTTTC. Residues: CASKGGYSGANVLTF.

For this clonotype: An end of the junction differs from the germline gene, which may be a read error. CDR3 residues: CANSVRQATGELFF. CDR3 nucleotides: TGTGCCAACAGCGTTCGCCAGGCAACCGGGGAGCTGTTTTTT. This chain joins TRBV9 and TRBJ2-2; no firm D call. This CDR3 has 14 residues. The germline gives CDR1 SGDLS, CDR2 YYNGEE.

This clonotype was observed at least ten times. V usage is TRBV6-1 and J usage is TRBJ1-5; tentatively, D is TRBD1 (6 bases). The ends were cut back, 2 bases at V and 1 base at J, with 15 bases in the middle. This CDR3 comprises 17 residues. Germline V lookup: CDR1 MNHNS, CDR2 SASEGT. CDR3 loop: CASSENYRDGSNQPQHF. In DNA form, the CDR3 reads TGTGCCAGCAGTGAAAATTACAGGGATGGGAGCAATCAGCCCCAGCATTTT.

Of note for this clonotype: At one end the junction does not follow the germline gene, possibly because of a read error. The V gene is TRBV5-6, the J gene TRBJ1-1; no reliable D call. CDR3 length: 13 amino acids. Germline V gene data show CDR1 as SGHDT and CDR2 as YYEEEE. The CDR3 DNA reads TGTGCCAGCAGCTTAGGTCAGAGCACTGAAGCCTTCTTT. This gives the protein CASSLGQSTEAFF.

Comment on this clonotype: The germline gene is not matched at one end of the junction; a read error may be the cause. The genes are TRBV5-5 and TRBJ1-1, with D possibly TRBD1 on 5 matching bases. There are 16 residues in the CDR3. Germline V lookup: CDR1 SGHKS, CDR2 YYEKEE (reference sequence). The CDR3 loop reads CDSSLGQRAGDTEAFF. CDR3 nucleotide sequence: TGTGACAGCAGCTTGGGGCAGAGGGCTGGGGACACTGAAGCTTTCTTT.

Concerning this clonotype itself: One end of the junction varies from germline; a read error may be responsible. The chain employs TRBV6-5 and TRBJ2-1; TRBD2 is a possible D gene (6 bases). Germline loops: CDR1 MNHEY, CDR2 SVGAGI. This CDR3 is built from 14 residues. The CDR3 reads CPSTAGRHYNEQFF. The CDR3 bases are TGTCCCAGCACTGCGGGACGCCACTACAATGAGCAGTTCTTC.

This clonotype was found a few times. The J gene is TRBJ1-2, the V gene TRBV12-3 or TRBV12-4, with D tentatively TRBD1 (6 bases). Trimming removed 6 bases from V and 0 bases from J, with 17 bases in between. The CDR3 extends over 16 amino acids. The CDR3 bases are TGTGCCAGCAGCCCCAGACAGGCTCGAGCTAACTATGGCTACACCTTC. Protein product: CASSPRQARANYGYTF.

The chain links TRBV5-5 to TRBJ2-7; possibly TRBD1 or TRBD2 for D (5 bases each). CDR3 length: 14 residues. Germline CDR1 is SGHKS and CDR2 is YYEKEE (reference sequence). CDR3 amino acids: CASNLGTGFYEQYV. The CDR3 coding sequence is TGTGCCAGCAACTTGGGGACGGGATTCTACGAGCAGTACGTC.

A few counts support this clonotype. The chain recombines TRBV12-3 or TRBV12-4 with TRBJ2-2; D gene uncertain. The CDR3 is made up of 15 amino acids. The V end was cut by 2 bases, the J end by 0 bases, with 7 bases between. The CDR3 bases are TGTGCCAGCAGTTTACTATTCGCGAACACCGGGGAGCTGTTTTTT. The encoded protein is CASSLLFANTGELFF.

In regard to this clonotype: A much larger clonotype is one base distant, so this may be a read error. The rearrangement links TRBV4-2 to TRBJ2-3; D uncertain. The length of the CDR3 is 15 residues. Germline CDR1 and CDR2: LGHNA and YNFKEQ. The CDR3 DNA follows: TGTGCCAGCCGCCAAGTTGGTACCAAGAGAGATACGCAGTATTTT. Protein product: CASRQVGTKRDTQYF.

V is TRBV11-2 and J is TRBJ2-3; D is uncertain. Germline V gives CDR1 SGHAT, CDR2 FQNNGV. The CDR3 is 13 amino acids. Trimming removed 7 bases from V and 11 bases from J, with 19 bases in between. The CDR3 DNA follows: TGTGCCAGCACCCTCCTCCTCTTGCAAATGCAGTATTTT. It encodes CASTLLLLQMQYF.